Presented here are 7 T cell receptor beta chains from one specimen sequenced in a study of OX40 agonist ivuxolimab in advanced cancers. Generated by immunoSEQ multiplex PCR, the TCRdb table keeps only in-frame clones and is missing some. The table shows 70,000 to 80,000 clones, with just over 85% occurring only once. Sample: CD4+ or CD8+ T cells sorted from blood, taken in a trial of the OX40 agonist ivuxolimab. Receptors were obtained from an adult with an advanced solid tumor such as melanoma, head and neck, liver or kidney cancer.

The chain links TRBV7-6 to TRBJ1-2; D is unresolved. This CDR3 contains 14 residues. V lost 5 bases and J 2 bases, leaving 12 bases between the germline ends. From germline, CDR1 is SGHVS and CDR2 FNYEAQ. CDR3 sequence reads: CASSPQSPNYGYTF. CDR3 coding DNA: TGTGCCAGCAGCCCTCAAAGCCCCAACTATGGCTACACCTTC.

The genes are TRBV4-1 and TRBJ1-1; TRBD1 matches 7 bases. V lost 1 base and J lost 5; bases outside the gene matches: 10. The CDR3 covers 16 residues. Germline CDR1 MGHRA, CDR2 YSYEKL. This chain's CDR3 is CASSQAYNRGFTEAFF. CDR3 DNA sequence: TGCGCCAGCAGCCAAGCCTACAACAGGGGTTTTACTGAAGCTTTCTTT.

This clone was recorded once. This chain uses TRBV9 with TRBJ2-5, with 9 bases aligning to TRBD2. The CDR3 is 14 residues long. Germline V lookup: CDR1 SGDLS, CDR2 YYNGEE. J gave up 5 bases and V 6 bases, and 8 bases lay outside the gene matches. The CDR3 is CASTPGTSMETQYF. CDR3 bases: TGTGCCAGCACCCCCGGGACTAGCATGGAGACCCAGTACTTC.

The chain carries TRBV2 and TRBJ2-7, with 7 bases aligning to TRBD1. The CDR3 runs 14 residues. Per the germline V gene, CDR1 is SNHLY and CDR2 is FYNNEI. The V gene end was trimmed by 6 bases and the J gene end by 1 base; junction bases not matched to a gene: 6. The CDR3 loop reads CASSPRDSSYEQYF. The CDR3 DNA sequence: TGTGCCAGCAGCCCCCGGGACAGTTCCTACGAGCAGTACTTC.

Comment on this clone: One end of the junction is discordant with germline, which a read error may explain. The chain is built from TRBV27 and TRBJ1-4; 10 bases align to TRBD1. Germline loops: CDR1 MNHEY, CDR2 SMNVEV (reference sequence). The CDR3 consists of 16 residues. The CDR3 region is CASSSRTGGTSEKLFF. CDR3 nucleotide sequence: TGTGCCAGCAGTTCACGGACAGGGGGAACTAGTGAAAAACTGTTTTTT.

This clone was recorded only once. V and J are TRBV18 and TRBJ1-1; TRBD1 is a possible D gene (6 bases). The CDR3 extends over 15 amino acids. Germline CDR1 KGHSH, CDR2 LQKENI. Trimming left V 4 bases short and J 0 bases short, with 12 bases between. The CDR3 here is CASSQRTVMNTEAFF. CDR3 nucleotides: TGTGCCAGCTCACAACGGACAGTCATGAACACTGAAGCTTTCTTT.

V is TRBV4-1 and J is TRBJ1-2; TRBD1 matches at 7 bases. CDR1 MGHRA and CDR2 YSYEKL come from the germline V gene. This CDR3 has 18 amino acids. The J segment lost 3 bases and the V segment lost 0 bases, leaving 13 bases of the junction unmatched. The CDR3 loop reads CASSQDLQLTGNYYGYTF. CDR3 in DNA: TGCGCCAGCAGCCAAGACCTCCAATTGACAGGGAACTACTATGGCTACACCTTC.